This T cell receptor beta chain was identified in a study of blood T cell repertoires in COVID-19. Looking at the study overall: Acute and convalescent COVID-19 specimens originated in the United States, Italy and Spain. From T cells, B-cell-depleted T cells, or PBMCs came the material, which was cDNA or gDNA.

Per the study methods: Reference gene primer amplification gave estimated nucleated cell counts. TCRdb's table, derived via immunoSEQ multiplex PCR, lists solely in-frame clones and lacks some. That table furnishes V, J and clone size, whereas the DNA furnished D and trimming. The data hold hundreds of thousands of clones, with 70% to 90% observed a single time. Seattle patient enrollment occurred during active infection, with longitudinal follow-up thereafter. The CDR3 runs to 14 residues. V dropped 6 bases and J dropped 6 bases, with 15 bases sitting between them. Germline loops: CDR1 SGHRS, CDR2 YFSETQ.

Sequencing was carried out using peripheral blood. The rearrangement links TRBV5-1 to TRBJ2-2, with D perhaps matching TRBD2 (6 bases). The receptor's source is a woman in her fifties or sixties with COVID-19, enrolled during active disease. The DNA for the CDR3 is TGCGCCAGCACCTCGACTAGAGAAGCCGGGGAGCTGTTTTTT. This translates into CASTSTREAGELFF.